Following are 26 T cell receptor beta chains from one sample sequenced in a study of T cells in Graves' hyperthyroidism and ophthalmopathy. The investigators amplified TCR beta CDR3 regions from RNA transcripts. First-round RT-PCR targeting the TCR CDR3 was performed with the HTBI primer set. One entry per CDR3 protein, called by TCRdb with MiXCR from the multiplex PCR reads. The table lists 250,000 or so distinct CDR3 sequences, just over 14% of them singletons. The source material was blood. Every receptor here comes from a woman in her forties with Graves' hyperthyroidism that later progressed to Graves' ophthalmopathy.

V and J are TRBV4-1 and TRBJ2-5; no clear D gene. V was shortened by 3 bases and J by 0 bases, with 20 bases between the two germline ends. Germline V gene lookup returns CDR1 MGHRA and CDR2 YSYEKL. This CDR3 is 18 amino acids long. DNA for the CDR3: TGCGCCAGCAGCCAGAGAGTAAAGGGCGCAGCAAACCAAGAGACCCAGTACTTC. It yields the protein CASSQRVKGAANQETQYF.

Details on this clonotype: With a much larger clone just one base away, this may be a read error. The V and J genes are TRBV20-1 and TRBJ2-4; a weak D match, TRBD2 (6 bases). This CDR3 has 15 amino acids. Germline CDR1 and CDR2: DFQATT and SNEGSKA (reference sequence). V was cut by 0 bases and J by 6 bases, with 15 bases left in between. This CDR3 reads CSARDLGGGLNIQYF. Written as DNA, the CDR3 is TGCAGTGCTAGAGATCTGGGGGGAGGCTTAAACATTCAGTACTTC.

This clonotype was detected many times. The V gene is TRBV4-1, the J gene TRBJ2-2; D might be TRBD2 (7 bases). V was trimmed by 2 bases and J by 2 bases, leaving 12 bases between them. This CDR3 has 16 residues. Germline CDR1 and CDR2: MGHRA and YSYEKL. CDR3 sequence: CASSQPGGRNTGELFF. Written as DNA, the CDR3 is TGCGCCAGCAGCCAACCCGGGGGGCGCAACACCGGGGAGCTGTTTTTT.

This clonotype was observed many times. The chain is built from TRBV20-1 and TRBJ1-6; no firm D call. The germline V gene has CDR1 DFQATT and CDR2 SNEGSKA (reference sequence). Trimming took off 6 bases at V and 5 bases at J, with 11 bases between the two ends. The CDR3 spans 13 residues. CDR3 loop: CSARRPDNSPLHF. CDR3 sequence (DNA): TGCAGTGCCCGTCGACCGGATAATTCACCCCTCCACTTT.

This clonotype showed up many times. V is TRBV2 and J is TRBJ2-7, with 11 bases aligning to TRBD1. CDR3 length: 15 residues. Looked up from germline, CDR1 is SNHLY and CDR2 is FYNNEI. Trimming took 4 bases from V and 3 from J; bases not matched to a gene: 5. The CDR3: CASSARDRGIYEQYF. CDR3 nucleotide sequence: TGTGCCAGCAGTGCCCGGGACAGGGGGATCTACGAGCAGTACTTC. The full variable domain, its missing parts supplied by reference TRBV2 and TRBJ2-7, is EPEVTQTPSHQVTQMGQEVILRCVPISNHLYFYWYRQILGQKVEFLVSFYNNEISEKSEIFDDQFSVERPDGSNFTLKIRSTKLEDSAMYFCASSARDRGIYEQYFGPGTRLTVT.

The chain has TRBV12-3 or TRBV12-4 and TRBJ1-5; D uncertain. CDR3 length: 12 residues. V lost 4 bases and J lost 7, with 8 bases in between. In DNA form, the CDR3 reads TGTGCCAGCAGTTCCTGGAAGCAGCCCCAGCATTTT. This codes for CASSSWKQPQHF.

The chain is built from TRBV7-9 and TRBJ2-7; no clear D. V was cut by 1 base and J by 6 bases, with 10 bases left in between. Germline loops: CDR1 SEHNR, CDR2 FQNEAQ (reference sequence). The CDR3 is 13 residues long. CDR3 in DNA: TGTGCCAGCAGCTTAGGACCCATGGGCGAGCAGTACTTC. It encodes CASSLGPMGEQYF. The whole variable domain, remainder taken from reference TRBV7-9 and TRBJ2-7, is DTGVSQNPRHKITKRGQNVTFRCDPISEHNRLYWYRQTLGQGPEFLTYFQNEAQLEKSRLLSDRFSAERPKGSFSTLEIQRTEQGDSAMYLCASSLGPMGEQYFGPGTRLTVT.

In its sample, this clonotype was seen many times. The chain is built from TRBV10-3 and TRBJ2-7; D is perhaps TRBD1 (6 bases). Germline CDR1 is ENHRY and CDR2 is SYGVKD. The CDR3 is made up of 12 amino acids. V gave up 11 bases and J gave up 1 base, with 12 bases separating them. CDR3 residues: CAGGQKSYEQYF. In nucleotides, the CDR3 is TGTGCCGGTGGACAGAAGTCCTACGAGCAGTACTTC.

This clonotype was observed many times. The rearrangement uses TRBV2 and TRBJ1-1; D uncertain. V dropped 7 bases and J dropped 5 bases, with 14 bases sitting between them. The CDR3 consists of 13 residues. Germline CDR1 SNHLY, CDR2 FYNNEI. In nucleotides, the CDR3 is TGTGCCAGCAAGAGGAGGGCGCAAACTGAAGCTTTCTTT. Translated: CASKRRAQTEAFF.

V is TRBV4-1 and J is TRBJ2-1, with 9 bases identical to TRBD2. Germline CDR1 MGHRA, CDR2 YSYEKL. V was pared by 1 base and J by 12 bases, with 7 bases of the junction left unmatched. The CDR3 covers 14 residues. The CDR3 spells CASSQVASGKGQFF. The CDR3 bases are TGCGCCAGCAGCCAAGTGGCTAGCGGGAAGGGGCAGTTCTTC.

The chain uses TRBV5-1 and TRBJ2-5; D unclear. The CDR3 runs to 13 residues. The ends were cut back, 6 bases at V and 2 bases at J, with 11 bases in the middle. In germline, CDR1 is SGHRS, CDR2 YFSETQ. The CDR3 coding sequence is TGCGCCAGCAAGCCCTGGGCTCAAGAGACCCAGTACTTC. Amino acids: CASKPWAQETQYF.

This clonotype was found many times. The chain couples TRBV11-2 to TRBJ2-7, with 12 nucleotides matching TRBD2. CDR1 is SGHAT and CDR2 is FQNNGV in the germline V gene. The CDR3 has 16 amino acids. V shed 4 bases and J 4 bases; nucleotides not matched to a gene: 8. CDR3 residues: CASSSPRLAGEYEQYF. In nucleotides, the CDR3 is TGTGCCAGCAGCTCCCCAAGACTAGCGGGAGAGTACGAGCAGTACTTC. The whole variable domain, remainder taken from reference TRBV11-2 and TRBJ2-7, is EAGVAQSPRYKIIEKRQSVAFWCNPISGHATLYWYQQILGQGPKLLIQFQNNGVVDDSQLPKDRFSAERLKGVDSTLKIQPAKLEDSAVYLCASSSPRLAGEYEQYFGPGTRLTVT.

This clonotype was detected many times. The V call is TRBV5-1, the J call TRBJ2-6, with 10 bases that match TRBD1. The CDR3 has 17 residues. V trimming: 4 bases; J trimming: 0 bases; junction bases outside the gene matches: 4. Germline values: CDR1 SGHRS, CDR2 YFSETQ. The CDR3 nucleotides read TGCGCCAGCAGCACCGGGACAGGGGCCTCTGGGGCCAACGTCCTGACTTTC. Protein product: CASSTGTGASGANVLTF. The full variable domain, rest sourced from reference TRBV5-1 and TRBJ2-6, is KAGVTQTPRYLIKTRGQQVTLSCSPISGHRSVSWYQQTPGQGLQFLFEYFSETQRNKGNFPGRFSGRQFSNSRSEMNVSTLELGDSALYLCASSTGTGASGANVLTFGAGSRLTVL.

This clonotype came up many times. The chain carries TRBV27 and TRBJ2-7; 8 bases are shared with TRBD2. The CDR3 has 15 amino acids. V trimming: 5 bases; J trimming: 2 bases; junction bases outside the gene matches: 8. In germline, CDR1 is MNHEY, CDR2 SMNVEV (reference sequence). The CDR3 bases are TGTGCCAGCAGTAAGAAGCGGGGGCTGACCTACGAGCAGTACTTC. Protein product: CASSKKRGLTYEQYF.

The rearrangement uses TRBV9 and TRBJ2-2, with a weak D call TRBD1 (5 bases). The CDR3 spans 13 residues. Trimming shortened V by 3 bases and J by 6 bases, and 9 bases separated the two germline ends. Germline CDR1 is SGDLS and CDR2 is YYNGEE. The CDR3 DNA reads TGTGCCAGCAGCGGATCAGGGTCCGGGGAGCTGTTTTTT. The encoded protein is CASSGSGSGELFF.

This clonotype was observed many times. The chain carries TRBV28 and TRBJ1-2; TRBD1 agrees at 8 bases. Per germline, CDR1 MDHEN and CDR2 SYDVKM. The CDR3 has 14 amino acids. After removal of 3 bases from V and 3 bases from J, the junction contained 3 bases not matched to a gene. CDR3 nucleotides: TGTGCCAGCAGTTTCCCGGACAGGGACTATGGCTACACCTTC. Amino acids: CASSFPDRDYGYTF.

The chain employs TRBV24-1 and TRBJ2-2, with D possibly being TRBD1 (5 bases). Germline CDR1 reads KGHDR; CDR2 reads SFDVKD. There are 18 residues in the CDR3. Trimming removed 5 bases from V and 4 bases from J, with 22 bases in between. CDR3 loop: CATSVSFRGDGSTGELFF. In DNA form, the CDR3 reads TGTGCCACCAGTGTTTCTTTTAGGGGCGATGGTAGCACCGGGGAGCTGTTTTTT.

The sample holds many counts of this clonotype. The chain carries TRBV3-1 and TRBJ1-1; unclear D gene. Trimming removed 5 bases from V and 3 bases from J, with 10 bases in between. The CDR3 has 13 amino acids. The V gene's germline CDR1 is LGHDT and CDR2 YNNKEL (reference sequence). CDR3 in DNA: TGTGCCAGCAGCTTTAGACCGGACACTGAAGCTTTCTTT. It translates to CASSFRPDTEAFF.

The rearrangement joins TRBV4-2 to TRBJ1-3; the match to TRBD1 covers 7 bases. V was clipped by 4 bases and J by 0 bases; unmatched bases: 3. CDR3 size: 15 residues. CDR1 and CDR2 from the germline V gene are LGHNA and YNFKEQ. This chain's CDR3 is CASSPRDSSGNTIYF. CDR3 nucleotides: TGTGCCAGCAGCCCCCGGGACAGCTCTGGAAACACCATATATTTT.

This clonotype was recorded many times. V gene TRBV19 combines with J gene TRBJ2-4; TRBD1 might be the D (6 bases). Between the trimmed V and J ends, which lost 3 bases and 1 base, there was a span of 10 bases. CDR3 size: 15 residues. CDR1 is LNHDA and CDR2 is SQIVND in the germline V gene (reference sequence). The CDR3, as DNA: TGTGCCAGTAGTATGGCAGGGGTGGCCAAAAACATTCAGTACTTC. It encodes CASSMAGVAKNIQYF.

This clonotype was seen many times. V is TRBV30 and J is TRBJ1-1; D not resolved. There are 12 residues in the CDR3. Deletions cut 4 bases from V and 7 bases from J, with 13 bases between. Germline-derived CDR1 and CDR2 are GTSNPN and SVGIG (reference sequence). CDR3 residues: CAWKGRADEAFF. The CDR3 region has the DNA TGTGCCTGGAAAGGGCGGGCGGATGAAGCTTTCTTT. Full variable domain (remainder filled in from reference TRBV30 and TRBJ1-1): SQTIHQWPATLVQPVGSPLSLECTVEGTSNPNLYWYRQAAGRGLQLLFYSVGIGQISSEVPQNLSASRPQDRQFILSSKKLLLSDSGFYLCAWKGRADEAFFGQGTRLTVV.

This clonotype was found once. The chain joins TRBV6-1 to TRBJ1-5, with a weak D call TRBD1 (5 bases). The CDR3 runs 17 residues. With 6 bases removed from V and 4 bases from J, the gap between germline ends came to 22 bases. Looked up from germline, CDR1 is MNHNS and CDR2 is SASEGT. This CDR3 is CASSKKLGGGWNQPQHF. CDR3 DNA: TGTGCCAGCAGCAAGAAACTTGGGGGGGGATGGAATCAGCCCCAGCATTTT.

At least ten counts were recorded for this clonotype. The V call is TRBV7-9, the J call TRBJ1-2; D ambiguous. This CDR3 has 11 amino acids. Germline lookup yields CDR1 SEHNR and CDR2 FQNEAQ (reference sequence). Between the trimmed V and J ends, which lost 1 base and 6 bases, there was a span of 3 bases. CDR3 protein: CASSLVDGYTF. CDR3 in DNA: TGTGCCAGCAGCTTAGTTGATGGCTACACCTTC.

This clonotype was picked up many times. The chain couples TRBV12-3 or TRBV12-4 to TRBJ2-3; D ambiguous. CDR3 length: 13 amino acids. Trimming removed 5 bases from V and 6 bases from J, with 12 bases in between. CDR3 region: CASSIIQRDTQYF. The CDR3, as DNA: TGTGCCAGCAGTATAATCCAGAGGGATACGCAGTATTTT.

This clonotype was seen repeatedly, ten times or more. This chain uses TRBV6-2 or TRBV6-3 with TRBJ2-7; 11 bases are shared with TRBD1. V trimming: 6 bases; J trimming: 5 bases; junction bases outside the gene matches: 15. There are 17 residues in the CDR3. In germline, CDR1 is MNHEY, CDR2 SVGEGT. The DNA for the CDR3 is TGTGCCAGCAGCCCCACTGGACAGGGGGCGACCTTTGACGAGCAGTACTTC. Protein sequence: CASSPTGQGATFDEQYF.

The chain uses TRBV20-1 and TRBJ2-7, with D maybe TRBD2 (5 bases). This CDR3 has 13 residues. V gave up 5 bases and J gave up 0 bases, with 11 bases separating them. Germline CDR1 and CDR2: DFQATT and SNEGSKA (reference sequence). DNA of the CDR3: TGCAGTGCTGATGGACTGAACTCCTACGAGCAGTACTTC. It specifies CSADGLNSYEQYF.